Described below is a single T cell receptor (beta chain) sequence and its context. Its antigen is currently unknown. MiXCR was run by TCRdb on the RACE reads, yielding one entry per CDR3 protein. Here the sample spans 250,000 or so distinct CDR3 sequences, roughly 8.9% being singletons. The germline V gene encodes CDR1 SGDLS and CDR2 YYNGEE. The CDR3 contains 13 residues. V was pared by 0 bases and J by 6 bases, with 8 bases between. Documented time point: pre-sensitization, week 0. The treatment: therapeutic diphenylcyclopropenone sensitization with weekly scalp DPC. These data come from a study of human T cells and chemical hapten exposure. Study-wide results and limits: Compared with pre-sensitization or healthy control sets, expanded TCRs clustered more.

Sequenced material: whole blood, taken in connection with sensitization to the hapten diphenylcyclopropenone (DPC). V gene TRBV9 combines with J gene TRBJ2-3, with D unresolved. This receptor was taken from a woman aged 35 to 49 with alopecia areata. Some clones in this sample may be carry-over from other donors' samples. For the CDR3, the DNA is TGTGCCAGCAGCGTAGGACCTCAGGATACGCAGTATTTT. Translating it yields CASSVGPQDTQYF.